One and the same sample provided the 26 T cell receptor beta chains below, sequenced in a study of shared clonotypes between healthy human individuals. The table came from immunoSEQ multiplex PCR; TCRdb's copy has only in-frame clones and leaves some out. The sample yields 1.6 million or so clones, roughly 98.5% seen once. Sample: naive CD4+ T cells sorted from blood. Subset: CD45RA+ positively selected. The receptors were sampled from a man younger than 45 in good health.

The chain carries TRBV7-6 and TRBJ2-1, with 10 bases lining up with TRBD2. There are 18 residues in the CDR3. The V segment lost 4 bases and the J segment 6 bases; nucleotides outside the gene matches: 15. Germline loops: CDR1 SGHVS, CDR2 FNYEAQ. The CDR3 protein is CASSSASQGGTSVNEQFF. CDR3 coding DNA: TGTGCCAGCAGCTCAGCCTCTCAGGGAGGGACTAGCGTCAATGAGCAGTTCTTC.

The chain uses TRBV7-8 and TRBJ1-1; no firm D call. Trimming took 1 base from V and 6 from J, leaving 15 bases between them. Germline V lookup: CDR1 SGHVS, CDR2 FQNEAQ. There are 15 residues in the CDR3. The chain's CDR3 is CASSLGTVLEAEAFF. As DNA, the CDR3 is TGTGCCAGCAGCTTAGGGACTGTTCTTGAGGCTGAAGCTTTCTTT.

This chain connects TRBV29-1 to TRBJ1-4; tentatively, D is TRBD1 (5 bases). The CDR3 totals 14 residues. Germline CDR1 is SQVTM and CDR2 is ANQGSEA. Trimming removed 6 bases from V and 5 bases from J, with 16 bases in between. CDR3 in DNA: TGCAGCGTCCGTAAGGGGAATTTAAATGAAAAACTGTTTTTT. It specifies CSVRKGNLNEKLFF.

As DNA, the CDR3 is TGTGCCAGCAGAGCTACAGGGAGTACCTACGAGCAGTACTTC. Translated, it gives CASRATGSTYEQYF. The chain combines TRBV6-6 with TRBJ2-7, with a weak D call TRBD1 (6 bases). Germline CDR1 and CDR2: MNHNY and SVGAGI (reference sequence). Deletions cut 6 bases from V and 2 bases from J, with 14 bases between. There are 14 residues in the CDR3.

This clone was found once. The rearrangement links TRBV7-2 to TRBJ2-3, with 8 bases lining up with TRBD1. This CDR3 comprises 17 residues. Losses at the gene ends were 3 bases for V and 5 bases for J; bases not matched to a gene: 13. Germline CDR1 and CDR2: SGHTA and FQGNSA. The CDR3 DNA follows: TGTGCCAGCAGCTTCCAACCGTCCCTTACAGGGGGAGATACGCAGTATTTT. This gives the protein CASSFQPSLTGGDTQYF.

The chain employs TRBV28 and TRBJ2-3; the D gene could be TRBD1 or TRBD2 (6 bases each). Deletions cut 4 bases from V and 0 bases from J, with 11 bases between. The CDR3 extends over 15 amino acids. CDR1 MDHEN and CDR2 SYDVKM come from the germline V gene. CDR3 sequence: CASSSTGASTDTQYF. CDR3 nucleotides: TGTGCCAGCAGTTCAACGGGGGCTAGCACAGATACGCAGTATTTT.

CDR3 bases: TGTGCCAGCAGCCCGGAAATTAGCACAGATACGCAGTATTTT. It is translated as CASSPEISTDTQYF. The chain has TRBV7-9 and TRBJ2-3, with D uncertain. This CDR3 comprises 14 residues. Trimming shortened V by 5 bases and J by 0 bases, and 9 bases separated the two germline ends. The germline V gene encodes CDR1 SEHNR and CDR2 FQNEAQ (reference sequence).

The J gene is TRBJ1-2, the V gene TRBV6-5, with a tentative D call TRBD1 (6 bases). Germline CDR1 and CDR2: MNHEY and SVGAGI. Trimming removed 2 bases from V and 5 bases from J, with 12 bases in between. This CDR3 has 14 amino acids. The CDR3 region is CASSYRGARYGYTF. The CDR3 nucleotides read TGTGCCAGCAGTTACAGGGGGGCGCGATATGGCTACACCTTC.

This clone was seen a few times. Other DNA sequences in the same sample also yield this CDR3. V usage is TRBV9 and J usage is TRBJ2-3, with D unclear. CDR3 size: 12 residues. Trimming pared 3 bases from V and 3 bases from J, leaving 5 bases between. Germline V gene lookup returns CDR1 SGDLS and CDR2 YYNGEE. The CDR3 nucleotides are TGTGCCAGCAGCGCGAATACAGATACGCAGTATTTT. It codes for CASSANTDTQYF. Drawing the rest from reference TRBV9 and TRBJ2-3, the complete variable domain is DSGVTQTPKHLITATGQRVTLRCSPRSGDLSVYWYQQSLDQGLQFLIQYYNGEERAKGNILERFSAQQFPDLHSELNLSSLELGDSALYFCASSANTDTQYFGPGTRLTVL.

The chain couples TRBV28 to TRBJ2-6; D gene unclear. Trimming pared 8 bases from V and 0 bases from J, leaving 2 bases between. Looked up from germline, CDR1 is MDHEN and CDR2 is SYDVKM. This CDR3 is built from 12 residues. The DNA for the CDR3 is TGTGCCAGCTACTCTGGGGCCAACGTCCTGACTTTC. Protein product: CASYSGANVLTF. Together with reference TRBV28 and TRBJ2-6, the CDR3 gives the full variable domain: DVKVTQSSRYLVKRTGEKVFLECVQDMDHENMFWYRQDPGLGLRLIYFSYDVKMKEKGDIPEGYSVSREKKERFSLILESASTNQTSMYLCASYSGANVLTFGAGSRLTVL.

V is TRBV4-1 and J is TRBJ2-5; TRBD1 agrees at 7 bases. CDR1 MGHRA and CDR2 YSYEKL come from the germline V gene. V lost 0 bases and J lost 2; bases outside the gene matches: 9. The CDR3 runs 17 residues. CDR3 coding DNA: TGCGCCAGCAGCCAAGATCCCCCAGGGGGAGTTCAAGAGACCCAGTACTTC. This gives the protein CASSQDPPGGVQETQYF.

The rearrangement uses TRBV28 and TRBJ1-2; a possible D gene is TRBD1 (6 bases). CDR3 length: 12 residues. V lost 7 bases and J 6 bases, leaving 12 bases between the germline ends. Germline V lookup: CDR1 MDHEN, CDR2 SYDVKM. This CDR3 is CASTTRTDGYTF. For the CDR3, the DNA is TGTGCCAGCACGACACGGACAGATGGCTACACCTTC.

The chain combines TRBV7-2 with TRBJ2-5; D not certain. The CDR3 spans 15 residues. Germline V gene lookup returns CDR1 SGHTA and CDR2 FQGNSA. With 7 bases removed from V and 2 bases from J, the gap between germline ends came to 17 bases. CDR3 amino acids: CASISRVGIQETQYF. CDR3 coding DNA: TGTGCCAGCATCAGTCGGGTCGGAATACAAGAGACCCAGTACTTC. Based on the CDR3 plus reference TRBV7-2 and TRBJ2-5, the full variable domain is GAGVSQSPSNKVTEKGKDVELRCDPISGHTALYWYRQSLGQGLEFLIYFQGNSAPDKSGLPSDRFSAERTGGSVSTLTIQRTQQEDSAVYLCASISRVGIQETQYFGPGTRLLVL.

The chain is built from TRBV18 and TRBJ1-3; no firm D call. The CDR3 spans 14 residues. CDR1 and CDR2 from the germline V gene are KGHSH and LQKENI. The V end was cut by 2 bases, the J end by 4 bases, with 9 bases between. This CDR3 reads CASSPSPPGNTIYF. DNA for the CDR3: TGTGCCAGCTCACCAAGCCCCCCAGGAAACACCATATATTTT.

This chain joins TRBV7-2 and TRBJ2-6, with D unclear. The ends were cut back, 3 bases at V and 1 base at J, with 4 bases in the middle. The CDR3 is 14 amino acids. From germline, CDR1 is SGHTA and CDR2 FQGNSA. CDR3 residues: CASSFFSGANVLTF. For the CDR3, the DNA is TGTGCCAGCAGCTTTTTTTCTGGGGCCAACGTCCTGACTTTC. Looking up the rest from reference TRBV7-2 and TRBJ2-6 gives the full variable domain: GAGVSQSPSNKVTEKGKDVELRCDPISGHTALYWYRQSLGQGLEFLIYFQGNSAPDKSGLPSDRFSAERTGGSVSTLTIQRTQQEDSAVYLCASSFFSGANVLTFGAGSRLTVL.

The V call is TRBV5-1, the J call TRBJ2-1; 12 bases agree with TRBD2. CDR3 length equals 17 residues. In germline, CDR1 is SGHRS, CDR2 YFSETQ. The V segment lost 2 bases and the J segment 8 bases; nucleotides outside the gene matches: 11. CDR3 nucleotide sequence: TGCGCCAGCAGCTTTGTGGTTCGACTAGCGGGAGATGATGAGCAGTTCTTC. The encoded protein is CASSFVVRLAGDDEQFF.

CDR3 bases: TGTGCCAGCAGTCAATGGACAGGGGATGGCAATCAGCCCCAGCATTTT. This translates into CASSQWTGDGNQPQHF. The chain is built from TRBV28 and TRBJ1-5, with 9 bases aligning to TRBD1. The CDR3 has 16 residues. The germline V gene encodes CDR1 MDHEN and CDR2 SYDVKM. Trimming removed 5 bases from V and 2 bases from J; junction bases left unmatched: 7.

The gene calls are TRBV11-3 and TRBJ1-4; no definite D call. The CDR3 is 16 amino acids. Germline CDR1 reads SGHNT; CDR2 reads YENEEA. Trimming took off 3 bases at V and 7 bases at J, with 18 bases between the two ends. CDR3 coding DNA: TGTGCCAGCAGCTTTACGCCGAGGTGGGTTGGTGAAAAACTGTTTTTT. Translated, it gives CASSFTPRWVGEKLFF. Drawing the rest from reference TRBV11-3 and TRBJ1-4, the complete variable domain is EAGVVQSPRYKIIEKKQPVAFWCNPISGHNTLYWYLQNLGQGPELLIRYENEEAVDDSQLPKDRFSAERLKGVDSTLKIQPAELGDSAVYLCASSFTPRWVGEKLFFGSGTQLSVL.

This sequence joins TRBV6-1 and TRBJ2-7; 10 bases are shared with TRBD2. Germline CDR1 is MNHNS and CDR2 is SASEGT. This CDR3 comprises 16 residues. J gave up 4 bases and V 4 bases, and 10 bases lay outside the gene matches. This CDR3 is CASSGIGLAEAYEQYF. CDR3 DNA: TGTGCCAGCAGTGGGATAGGACTAGCGGAGGCGTACGAGCAGTACTTC.

The rearrangement uses TRBV5-1 and TRBJ2-1; 15 positions agree with TRBD2. This CDR3 is 16 amino acids long. Germline-derived CDR1 and CDR2 are SGHRS and YFSETQ. J was trimmed by 7 bases and V by 3 bases; bases with no gene match: 5. The CDR3, as DNA: TGCGCCAGCAGCTCAGGGACTAGCGGGAGGTTAAATGAGCAGTTCTTC. This gives the protein CASSSGTSGRLNEQFF. Drawing the rest from reference TRBV5-1 and TRBJ2-1, the complete variable domain is KAGVTQTPRYLIKTRGQQVTLSCSPISGHRSVSWYQQTPGQGLQFLFEYFSETQRNKGNFPGRFSGRQFSNSRSEMNVSTLELGDSALYLCASSSGTSGRLNEQFFGPGTRLTVL.

V is TRBV10-2 and J is TRBJ2-5; D might be TRBD1 (5 bases). Germline CDR1 reads WSHSY; CDR2 reads SAAADI. The CDR3 covers 15 residues. Trimming pared 4 bases from V and 5 bases from J, leaving 17 bases between. Here the CDR3 reads CASSVWSIPGETQYF. Written as DNA, the CDR3 is TGCGCCAGCAGTGTATGGTCGATTCCAGGGGAGACCCAGTACTTC.

CDR3 bases: TGTGCCATCAGTGAGTCTCTGCGGGAGGTGGGCACAGATACGCAGTATTTT. Protein: CAISESLREVGTDTQYF. The rearrangement joins TRBV10-3 to TRBJ2-3; 8 bases are a match to TRBD2. V gave up 0 bases and J gave up 1 base; unmatched junction bases: 6. CDR3 length: 17 amino acids. The V gene's germline CDR1 is ENHRY and CDR2 SYGVKD.

The chain carries TRBV5-1 and TRBJ2-7; D could derive from TRBD1 or TRBD2 (6 bases each). Germline lookup yields CDR1 SGHRS and CDR2 YFSETQ. CDR3 length equals 15 residues. Trimming removed 0 bases at V and 6 bases at J, with 16 bases between. The CDR3 sequence: CASSLDLGGGGEQYF. DNA of the CDR3: TGCGCCAGCAGCTTGGATTTAGGGGGAGGAGGCGAGCAGTACTTC.

Notes on this clone: Other DNA sequences in this sample translate to the same CDR3. The rearrangement uses TRBV4-1 and TRBJ2-5, with TRBD2 matching 11 bases. In germline, CDR1 is MGHRA, CDR2 YSYEKL. V lost 3 bases, J lost 4 bases, and 4 bases stayed unmatched. This CDR3 comprises 15 residues. In nucleotides, the CDR3 is TGCGCCAGCAGCCAGGGCCTAGCGGGAGGAGAGACCCAGTACTTC. As protein: CASSQGLAGGETQYF.

DNA of the CDR3: TGCGCCAGCAACCCGACAGGGGTAAACACCGGGGAGCTGTTTTTT. Amino acid sequence: CASNPTGVNTGELFF. The genes are TRBV5-1 and TRBJ2-2, with 8 bases fitting TRBD1. CDR3 length: 15 amino acids. J gave up 2 bases and V 6 bases, and 6 bases lay outside the gene matches. Germline CDR1 and CDR2: SGHRS and YFSETQ. The whole variable domain, filled in from reference TRBV5-1 and TRBJ2-2, reads KAGVTQTPRYLIKTRGQQVTLSCSPISGHRSVSWYQQTPGQGLQFLFEYFSETQRNKGNFPGRFSGRQFSNSRSEMNVSTLELGDSALYLCASNPTGVNTGELFFGEGSRLTVL.

The chain recombines TRBV21-1 with TRBJ2-5. TRBV21-1 is a recognized pseudogene. The CDR3 covers 13 residues. This CDR3 is CASSKPAQETQYF. The DNA of the CDR3 is TGTGCCAGCAGCAAACCCGCCCAAGAGACCCAGTACTTC.